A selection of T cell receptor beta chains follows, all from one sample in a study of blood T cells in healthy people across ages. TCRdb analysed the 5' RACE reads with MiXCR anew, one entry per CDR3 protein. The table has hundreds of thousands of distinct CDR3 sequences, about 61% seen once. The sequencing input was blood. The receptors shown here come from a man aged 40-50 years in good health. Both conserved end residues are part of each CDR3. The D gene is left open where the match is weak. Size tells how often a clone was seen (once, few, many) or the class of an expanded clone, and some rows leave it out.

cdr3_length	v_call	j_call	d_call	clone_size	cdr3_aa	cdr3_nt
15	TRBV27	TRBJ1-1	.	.	CASSFTGTVNTEAFF	TGTGCCAGCAGCTTTACAGGAACGGTGAACACTGAAGCTTTCTTT
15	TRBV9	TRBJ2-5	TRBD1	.	CASSGLDREQETQYF	TGTGCCAGCAGCGGACTGGACAGGGAACAAGAGACCCAGTACTTC
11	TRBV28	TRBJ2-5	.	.	CASSTNRGQYF	TGTGCCAGCAGTACTAACCGGGGGCAGTACTTC
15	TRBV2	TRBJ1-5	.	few	CASRAGELSNQPQHF	TGTGCCAGCAGGGCAGGAGAGTTGAGCAATCAGCCCCAGCATTTT
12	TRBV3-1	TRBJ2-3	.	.	CASGGAGYTQYF	TGTGCCAGCGGGGGGGCCGGATATACGCAGTATTTT
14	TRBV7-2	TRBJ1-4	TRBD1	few	CASSLAGGDEKLFF	TGTGCCAGCAGCTTGGCAGGGGGTGATGAAAAACTGTTTTTT
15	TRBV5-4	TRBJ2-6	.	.	CASTIQSSGANVLTF	TGTGCCAGCACCATTCAGAGCTCTGGGGCCAACGTCCTGACTTTC
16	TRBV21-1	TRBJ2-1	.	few	CASKMPPADRVREQFF	TGTGCCAGCAAAATGCCCCCAGCGGACAGGGTACGAGAGCAGTTCTTC
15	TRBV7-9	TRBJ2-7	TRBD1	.	CASSNSLQGAYEQYF	TGTGCCAGCAGCAATAGTCTACAGGGGGCCTACGAGCAGTACTTC
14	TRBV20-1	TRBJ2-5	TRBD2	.	CSTHRASGGETQYF	TGCAGTACCCATCGGGCTAGCGGAGGGGAGACCCAGTACTTC
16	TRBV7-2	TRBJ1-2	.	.	CASSLALLTEPNGYTF	TGTGCCAGCAGCTTAGCGCTTTTGACAGAGCCCAATGGCTACACCTTC
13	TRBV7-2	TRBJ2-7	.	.	CASSSTLLDEQYF	TGTGCCAGCAGCTCCACCCTACTAGACGAGCAGTACTTC
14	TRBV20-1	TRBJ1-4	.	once	CSASGSDFNEKLFF	TGCAGTGCATCGGGATCCGATTTTAATGAAAAACTGTTTTTT
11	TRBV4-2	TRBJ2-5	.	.	CASALDNEQYF	TGTGCCAGCGCTTTAGACAATGAGCAGTACTTC
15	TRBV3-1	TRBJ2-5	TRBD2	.	CASSHWDGGVETQYF	TGTGCCAGCAGCCATTGGGATGGGGGGGTCGAGACCCAGTACTTC
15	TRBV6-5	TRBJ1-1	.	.	CASSPQGEINTEAFF	TGTGCCAGCAGCCCTCAGGGAGAAATCAACACTGAAGCTTTCTTT
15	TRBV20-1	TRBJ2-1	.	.	CSASLLAGSYNEQFF	TGCAGTGCTAGTCTTCTAGCCGGTTCCTACAATGAGCAGTTCTTC
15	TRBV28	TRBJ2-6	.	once	CASSFRHSGANVLTF	TGTGCCAGCAGTTTCCGACACTCTGGGGCCAACGTCCTGACTTTC
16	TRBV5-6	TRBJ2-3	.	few	CASSLGAGTSTDTQYF	TGTGCCAGCAGCTTGGGTGCGGGGACTAGCACAGATACGCAGTATTTT
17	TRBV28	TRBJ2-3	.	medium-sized	CASSLFSFGSYTDTQYF	TGTGCCAGCAGTTTATTCTCGTTTGGGAGTTACACAGATACGCAGTATTTT
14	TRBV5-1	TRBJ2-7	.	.	CASSLAKGAYEQYF	TGCGCCAGCAGCTTGGCCAAGGGGGCCTACGAGCAGTACTTC
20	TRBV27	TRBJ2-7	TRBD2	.	CASRTNRRGLAGVIAYEQYF	TGTGCCAGCAGAACAAACCGAAGGGGACTAGCGGGAGTTATTGCCTACGAGCAGTACTTC
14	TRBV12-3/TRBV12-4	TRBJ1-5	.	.	CASSFGDRRQPQHF	TGTGCCAGCAGTTTCGGGGATCGACGGCAGCCCCAGCATTTT
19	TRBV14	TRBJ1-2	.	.	CASSQDFWGRGEGDYGYTF	TGTGCCAGCAGCCAAGATTTCTGGGGGCGAGGGGAAGGGGACTATGGCTACACCTTC
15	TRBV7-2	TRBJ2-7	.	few	CASSFSGISSYEQYF	TGTGCCAGCAGCTTTTCCGGCATAAGCTCCTACGAGCAGTACTTC
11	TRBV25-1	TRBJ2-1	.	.	CASSESNEQFF	TGTGCCAGCAGTGAGAGTAATGAGCAGTTCTTC
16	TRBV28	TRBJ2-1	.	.	CASETSSFSRGGKQFF	TGTGCCAGCGAGACTAGTTCGTTCTCACGAGGCGGGAAGCAGTTCTTC
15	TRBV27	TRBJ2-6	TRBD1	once	CASSTGGFGANVLTF	TGTGCCAGCAGTACAGGGGGCTTTGGGGCCAACGTCCTGACTTTC
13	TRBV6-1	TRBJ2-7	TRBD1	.	CASSQGVWYEQYF	TGTGCCAGCAGCCAGGGGGTATGGTACGAGCAGTACTTC
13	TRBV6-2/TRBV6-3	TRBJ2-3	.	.	CASKDRLTDTQYF	TGTGCCAGCAAGGACCGCCTAACAGATACGCAGTATTTT
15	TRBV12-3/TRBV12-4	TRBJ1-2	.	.	CASSFPDRLNYGYTF	TGTGCCAGCAGTTTCCCCGACAGGCTCAACTATGGCTACACCTTC
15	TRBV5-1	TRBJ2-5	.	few	CASSLGGAAQETQYF	TGCGCCAGCAGCTTGGGCGGGGCCGCACAAGAGACCCAGTACTTC
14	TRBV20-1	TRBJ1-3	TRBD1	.	CSAPRTGIFNTIYF	TGCAGTGCCCCTCGGACAGGAATATTCAACACCATATATTTT
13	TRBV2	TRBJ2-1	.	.	CASLNSSYNEQFF	TGTGCCAGCTTGAATAGCTCCTACAATGAGCAGTTCTTC
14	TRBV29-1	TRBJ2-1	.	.	CSGGGLSSYNEQFF	TGCAGCGGGGGGGGGCTAAGCTCCTACAATGAGCAGTTCTTC
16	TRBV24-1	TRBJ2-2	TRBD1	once	CATSRRDRANTGELFF	TGTGCCACCAGCCGACGCGACAGGGCGAACACCGGGGAGCTGTTTTTT
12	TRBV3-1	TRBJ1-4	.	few	CASSQAFEKLFF	TGTGCCAGCAGCCAGGCGTTCGAAAAACTGTTTTTT
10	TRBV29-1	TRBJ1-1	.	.	CSVGRTEAFF	TGCAGCGTAGGGCGGACTGAAGCTTTCTTT
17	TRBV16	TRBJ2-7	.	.	CASSLRLVGGGPYEQYF	TGTGCCAGCAGCCTCCGGCTGGTGGGAGGTGGACCCTACGAGCAGTACTTC
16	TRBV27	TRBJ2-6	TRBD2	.	CARSELAGEGANVLTF	TGTGCCAGATCCGAACTAGCGGGAGAGGGGGCCAACGTCCTGACTTTC
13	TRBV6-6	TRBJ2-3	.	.	CASSKVFTDTQYF	TGTGCCAGCAGTAAGGTTTTCACAGATACGCAGTATTTT
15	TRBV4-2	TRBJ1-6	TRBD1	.	CASSYDRGNNSPHHF	TGTGCCAGCAGCTACGACAGGGGCAATAATTCACCCCACCACTTT
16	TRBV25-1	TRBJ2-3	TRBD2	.	CASSSHSGRITDTQYF	TGTGCCAGCAGTTCCCATAGCGGGAGGATCACAGATACGCAGTATTTT
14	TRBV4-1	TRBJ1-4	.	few	CASSQVQGGTQLFF	TGCGCCAGCAGCCAAGTCCAGGGTGGCACTCAACTGTTTTTT
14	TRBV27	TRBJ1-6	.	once	CASSFFGTLSPLHF	TGTGCCAGCAGTTTTTTCGGGACACTATCTCCCCTCCACTTT
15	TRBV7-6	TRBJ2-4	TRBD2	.	CASSSGLAGVNIQYF	TGTGCCAGCAGCTCGGGACTAGCGGGAGTAAACATTCAGTACTTC
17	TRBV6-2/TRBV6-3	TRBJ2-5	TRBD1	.	CASRGWDRGFFWETQYF	TGTGCCAGCAGGGGTTGGGACAGGGGATTTTTTTGGGAGACCCAGTACTTC
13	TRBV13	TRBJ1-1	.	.	CASSPDLGTEAFF	TGTGCCAGCAGCCCGGATCTTGGGACTGAAGCTTTCTTT